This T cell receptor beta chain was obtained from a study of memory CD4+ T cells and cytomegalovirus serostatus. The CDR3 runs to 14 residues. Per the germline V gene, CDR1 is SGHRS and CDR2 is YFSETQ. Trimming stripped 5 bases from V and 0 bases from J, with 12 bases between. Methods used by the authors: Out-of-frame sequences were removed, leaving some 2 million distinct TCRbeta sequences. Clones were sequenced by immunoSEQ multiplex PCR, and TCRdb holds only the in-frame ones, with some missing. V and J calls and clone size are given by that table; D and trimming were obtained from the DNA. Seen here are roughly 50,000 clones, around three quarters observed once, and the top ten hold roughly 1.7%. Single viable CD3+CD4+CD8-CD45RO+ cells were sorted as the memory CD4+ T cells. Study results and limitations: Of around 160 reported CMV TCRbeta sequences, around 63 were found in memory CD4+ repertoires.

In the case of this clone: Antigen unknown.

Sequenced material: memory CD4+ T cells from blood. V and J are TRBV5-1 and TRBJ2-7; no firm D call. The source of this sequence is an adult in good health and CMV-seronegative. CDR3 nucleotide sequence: TGCGCCAGCAGTCTGGCAGGTAGCTCCTACGAGCAGTACTTC. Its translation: CASSLAGSSYEQYF.